This TCR beta chain was profiled in a study of technical replicates of blood from a few donors. The CDR3 has 11 residues. Germline V gene data show CDR1 as DFQATT and CDR2 as SNEGSKA (reference sequence). Only in-frame clones appear in the TCRdb table, and some are missing; sequencing was by immunoSEQ multiplex PCR. The sample has over 80,000 clones, around 96% seen once. The sequence was collected from a human donor in good health. The sample was T cells isolated from PBMCs. The rearrangement joins TRBV20-1 to TRBJ1-1, with a weak D call TRBD1 (6 bases). The CDR3 DNA reads TGCAGCTGTAGGGGGTACACTGAAGCTTTCTTT. It codes for CSCRGYTEAFF.